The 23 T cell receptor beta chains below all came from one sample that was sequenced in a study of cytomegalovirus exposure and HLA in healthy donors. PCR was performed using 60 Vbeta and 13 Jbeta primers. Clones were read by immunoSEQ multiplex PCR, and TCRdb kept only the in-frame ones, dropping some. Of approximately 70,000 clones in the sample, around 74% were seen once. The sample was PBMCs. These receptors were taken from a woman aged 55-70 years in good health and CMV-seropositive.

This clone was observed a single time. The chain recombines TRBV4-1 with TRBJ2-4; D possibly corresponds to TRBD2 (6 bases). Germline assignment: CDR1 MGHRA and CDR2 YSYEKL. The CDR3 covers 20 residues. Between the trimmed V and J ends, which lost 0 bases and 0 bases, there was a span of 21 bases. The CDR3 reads CASSQDAISSERLAKNIQYF. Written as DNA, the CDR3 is TGCGCCAGCAGCCAAGATGCGATATCTAGCGAACGACTAGCCAAAAACATTCAGTACTTC.

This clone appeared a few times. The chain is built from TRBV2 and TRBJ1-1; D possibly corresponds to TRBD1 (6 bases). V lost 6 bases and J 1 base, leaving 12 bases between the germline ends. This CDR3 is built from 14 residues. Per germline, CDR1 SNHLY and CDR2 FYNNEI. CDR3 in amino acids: CASRLTGPNTEAFF. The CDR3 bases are TGTGCCAGCAGGCTGACAGGACCGAACACTGAAGCTTTCTTT.

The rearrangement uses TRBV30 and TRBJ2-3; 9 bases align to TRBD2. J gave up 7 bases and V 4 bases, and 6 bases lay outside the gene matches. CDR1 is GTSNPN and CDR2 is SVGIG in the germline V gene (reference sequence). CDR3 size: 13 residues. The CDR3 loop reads CAWTGGRGYTQYF. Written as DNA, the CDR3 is TGTGCCTGGACCGGCGGGAGGGGATATACGCAGTATTTT.

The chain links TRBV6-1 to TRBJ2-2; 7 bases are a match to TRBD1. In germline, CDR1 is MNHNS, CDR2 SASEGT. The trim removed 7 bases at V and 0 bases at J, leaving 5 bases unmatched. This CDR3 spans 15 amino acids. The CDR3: CASTPGTANTGELFF. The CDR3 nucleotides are TGTGCCAGCACCCCCGGGACAGCGAACACCGGGGAGCTGTTTTTT.

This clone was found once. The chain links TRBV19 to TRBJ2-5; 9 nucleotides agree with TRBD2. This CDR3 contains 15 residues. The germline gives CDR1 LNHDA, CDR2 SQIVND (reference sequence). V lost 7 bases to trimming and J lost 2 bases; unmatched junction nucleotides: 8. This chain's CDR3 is CASTTRLADQETQYF. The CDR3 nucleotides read TGTGCCAGTACGACGCGACTAGCGGATCAAGAGACCCAGTACTTC. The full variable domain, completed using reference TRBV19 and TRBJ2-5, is DGGITQSPKYLFRKEGQNVTLSCEQNLNHDAMYWYRQDPGQGLRLIYYSQIVNDFQKGDIAEGYSVSREKKESFPLTVTSAQKNPTAFYLCASTTRLADQETQYFGPGTRLLVL.

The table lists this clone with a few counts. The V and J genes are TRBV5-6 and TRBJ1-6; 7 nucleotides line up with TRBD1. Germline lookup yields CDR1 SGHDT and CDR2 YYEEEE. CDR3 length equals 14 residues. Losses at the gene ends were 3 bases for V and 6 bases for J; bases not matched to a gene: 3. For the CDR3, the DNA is TGTGCCAGCAGCTGGGGACAGTTTAATTCACCCCTCCACTTT. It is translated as CASSWGQFNSPLHF. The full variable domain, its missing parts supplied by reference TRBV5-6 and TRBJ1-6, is DAGVTQSPTHLIKTRGQQVTLRCSPKSGHDTVSWYQQALGQGPQFIFQYYEEEERQRGNFPDRFSGHQFPNYSSELNVNALLLGDSALYLCASSWGQFNSPLHFGNGTRLTVT.

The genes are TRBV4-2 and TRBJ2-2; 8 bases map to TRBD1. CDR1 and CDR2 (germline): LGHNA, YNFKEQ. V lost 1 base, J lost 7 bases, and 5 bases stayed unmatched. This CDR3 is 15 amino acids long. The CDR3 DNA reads TGTGCCAGCAGCCAAGGTCCACAGGGGGGCGGGGAGCTGTTTTTT. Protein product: CASSQGPQGGGELFF.

The CDR3 here is CASKGQGDSYEQYF. The CDR3 nucleotides read TGTGCCAGCAAGGGACAGGGGGACTCCTACGAGCAGTACTTC. The rearrangement uses TRBV7-9 and TRBJ2-7, with TRBD1 matching over 11 bases. J was trimmed by 0 bases and V by 7 bases; bases with no gene match: 2. The CDR3 consists of 14 residues. The germline CDR1 and CDR2 sequences are SEHNR and FQNEAQ (reference sequence).

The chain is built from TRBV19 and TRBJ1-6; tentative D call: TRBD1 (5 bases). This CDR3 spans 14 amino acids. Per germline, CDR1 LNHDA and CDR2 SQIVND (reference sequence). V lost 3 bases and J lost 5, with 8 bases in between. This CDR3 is CASSIRDHNSPLHF. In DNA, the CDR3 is TGTGCCAGTAGTATCAGGGATCATAATTCACCCCTCCACTTT.

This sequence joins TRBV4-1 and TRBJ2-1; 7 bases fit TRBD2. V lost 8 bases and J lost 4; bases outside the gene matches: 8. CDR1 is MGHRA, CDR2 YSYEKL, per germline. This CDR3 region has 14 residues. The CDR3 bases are TGCGCCAGCCACTCTGGACTAGAATACAATGAGCAGTTCTTC. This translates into CASHSGLEYNEQFF.

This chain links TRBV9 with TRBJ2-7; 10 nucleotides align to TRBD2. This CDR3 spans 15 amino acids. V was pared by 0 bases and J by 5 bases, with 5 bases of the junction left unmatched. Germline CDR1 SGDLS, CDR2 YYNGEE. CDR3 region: CASSVGGTSAHEQYF. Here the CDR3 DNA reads TGTGCCAGCAGCGTAGGAGGGACTAGCGCCCACGAGCAGTACTTC.

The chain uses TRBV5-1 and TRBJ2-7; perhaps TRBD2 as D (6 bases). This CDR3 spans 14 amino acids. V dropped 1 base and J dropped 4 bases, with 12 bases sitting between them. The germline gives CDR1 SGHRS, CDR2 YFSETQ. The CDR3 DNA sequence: TGCGCCAGCAGCTTGATGGGGGAGGCGTACGAGCAGTACTTC. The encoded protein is CASSLMGEAYEQYF. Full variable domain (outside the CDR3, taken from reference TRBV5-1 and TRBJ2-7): KAGVTQTPRYLIKTRGQQVTLSCSPISGHRSVSWYQQTPGQGLQFLFEYFSETQRNKGNFPGRFSGRQFSNSRSEMNVSTLELGDSALYLCASSLMGEAYEQYFGPGTRLTVT.

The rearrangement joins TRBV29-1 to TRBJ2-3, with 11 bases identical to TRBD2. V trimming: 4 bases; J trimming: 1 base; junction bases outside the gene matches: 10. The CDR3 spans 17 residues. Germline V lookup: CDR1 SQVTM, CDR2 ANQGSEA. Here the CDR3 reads CSVVGTSGSSGTDTQYF. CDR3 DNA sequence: TGCAGCGTTGTCGGGACTAGCGGCTCATCAGGCACAGATACGCAGTATTTT.

The DNA of the CDR3 is TGTGCCAGCAGAGACCTAGCGGGAGGGCCAAACGCCTACAATGAGCAGTTCTTC. This codes for CASRDLAGGPNAYNEQFF. V gene TRBV2 combines with J gene TRBJ2-1, with 12 nucleotides matching TRBD2. J was trimmed by 2 bases and V by 6 bases; bases with no gene match: 11. The CDR3 sequence is 18 residues long. From germline, CDR1 is SNHLY and CDR2 FYNNEI.

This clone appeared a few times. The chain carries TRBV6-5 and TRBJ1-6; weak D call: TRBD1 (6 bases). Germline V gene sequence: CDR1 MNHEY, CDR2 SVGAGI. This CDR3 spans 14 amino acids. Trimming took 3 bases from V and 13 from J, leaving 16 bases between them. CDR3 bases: TGTGCCAGCAGTTATGATCGGGGGGCCTTGCCCCTCCACTTT. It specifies CASSYDRGALPLHF.

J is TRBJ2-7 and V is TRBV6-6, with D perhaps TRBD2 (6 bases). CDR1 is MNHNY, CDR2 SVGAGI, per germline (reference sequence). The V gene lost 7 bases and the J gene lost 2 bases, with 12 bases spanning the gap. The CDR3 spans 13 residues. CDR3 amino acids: CASTTGGAYEQYF. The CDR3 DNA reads TGTGCCAGCACGACCGGGGGAGCCTACGAGCAGTACTTC.

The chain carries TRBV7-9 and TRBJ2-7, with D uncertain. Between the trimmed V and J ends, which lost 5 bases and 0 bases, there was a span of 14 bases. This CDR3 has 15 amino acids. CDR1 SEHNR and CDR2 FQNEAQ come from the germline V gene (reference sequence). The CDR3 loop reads CASSPTTGNSYEQYF. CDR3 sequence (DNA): TGTGCCAGCAGCCCCACGACGGGTAACTCCTACGAGCAGTACTTC.

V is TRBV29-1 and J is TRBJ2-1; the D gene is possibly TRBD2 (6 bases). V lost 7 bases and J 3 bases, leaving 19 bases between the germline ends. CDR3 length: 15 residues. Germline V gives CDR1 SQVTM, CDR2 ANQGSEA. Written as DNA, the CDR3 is TGCAGCGCCTCAGGTGGGGGGTTCGGCTACAATGAGCAGTTCTTC. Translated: CSASGGGFGYNEQFF.

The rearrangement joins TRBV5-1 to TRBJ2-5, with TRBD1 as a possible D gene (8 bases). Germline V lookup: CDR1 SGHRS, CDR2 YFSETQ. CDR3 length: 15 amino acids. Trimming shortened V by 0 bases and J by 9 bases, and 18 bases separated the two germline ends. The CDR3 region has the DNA TGCGCCAGCAGCTTGGAAGGACAGGGCAGCGGGGCCCAGTACTTC. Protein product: CASSLEGQGSGAQYF.

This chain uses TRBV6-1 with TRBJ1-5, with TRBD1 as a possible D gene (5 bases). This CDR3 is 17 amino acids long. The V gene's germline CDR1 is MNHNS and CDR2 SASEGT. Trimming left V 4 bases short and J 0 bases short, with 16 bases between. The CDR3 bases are TGTGCCAGCAGTGCAATACTTACAGGAGTTAGCAATCAGCCCCAGCATTTT. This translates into CASSAILTGVSNQPQHF.

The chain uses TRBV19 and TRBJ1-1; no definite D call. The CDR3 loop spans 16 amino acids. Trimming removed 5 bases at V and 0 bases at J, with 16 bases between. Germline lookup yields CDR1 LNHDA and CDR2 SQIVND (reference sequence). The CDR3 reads CASSPEGRRLNTEAFF. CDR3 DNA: TGTGCCAGTAGTCCCGAGGGTAGGAGACTGAACACTGAAGCTTTCTTT.

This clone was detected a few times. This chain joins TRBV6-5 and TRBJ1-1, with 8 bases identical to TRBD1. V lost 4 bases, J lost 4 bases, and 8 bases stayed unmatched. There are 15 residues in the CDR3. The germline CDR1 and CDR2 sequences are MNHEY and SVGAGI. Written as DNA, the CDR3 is TGTGCCAGCAGTTTACAGGGGGTGGGGAGCACTGAAGCTTTCTTT. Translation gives CASSLQGVGSTEAFF.

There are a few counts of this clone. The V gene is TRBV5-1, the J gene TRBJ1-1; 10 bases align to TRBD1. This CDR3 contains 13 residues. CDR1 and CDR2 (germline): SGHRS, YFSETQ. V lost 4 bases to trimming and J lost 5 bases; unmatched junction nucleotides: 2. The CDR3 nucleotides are TGCGCCAGCAGCGGACAGGGGGGGACTGAAGCTTTCTTT. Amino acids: CASSGQGGTEAFF.